Presented here are 25 T cell receptor beta chains from one specimen sequenced in a study of T-cell memory formation after mild COVID-19. Via MiXCR, TCRdb re-called the 5' RACE reads, giving one row per CDR3 protein. Among roughly 300,000 distinct CDR3 sequences, approximately 8% were seen once, and the ten largest hold 22%. Material: PBMCs or a T cell subset sorted from them (not recorded which). These receptors all stem from a man aged 18 to 30 who had mild COVID-19 (a few samples of this study predate the infection). Cell type and time point are not known.

The DNA for the CDR3 is TGTGCCAGCATGGGGGCAGGATACAATGAGCAGTTCTTC. It specifies CASMGAGYNEQFF. V is TRBV25-1 and J is TRBJ2-1, with D possibly being TRBD1 (6 bases). Trimming pared 7 bases from V and 4 bases from J, leaving 11 bases between. The CDR3 consists of 13 residues. CDR1 is MGHDK, CDR2 SYGVNS, per germline.

This clonotype was recorded at least ten times. The rearrangement joins TRBV20-1 to TRBJ2-3, with 14 bases aligning to TRBD2. The CDR3 loop spans 14 amino acids. The V gene's germline CDR1 is DFQATT and CDR2 SNEGSKA (reference sequence). Germline trimming cut 6 bases from V and 5 bases from J; bases unmatched to any gene: 4. Written as DNA, the CDR3 is TGCAGTGCGACTAGCGGGGGGGCCGGAGATACGCAGTATTTT. Its translation: CSATSGGAGDTQYF.

In its sample, this clonotype was seen many times. The chain combines TRBV15 with TRBJ1-1; no reliable D call. This CDR3 has 11 residues. Germline V gene sequence: CDR1 LNHNV, CDR2 YYDKDF (reference sequence). The V end was cut by 3 bases, the J end by 3 bases, with 2 bases between. The CDR3: CATSSYTEAFF. As DNA, the CDR3 is TGTGCCACCAGCAGTTACACTGAAGCTTTCTTT.

The chain links TRBV20-1 to TRBJ2-7, with a possible D match to TRBD1 (6 bases). The length of the CDR3 is 12 residues. The germline V gene encodes CDR1 DFQATT and CDR2 SNEGSKA (reference sequence). Trimming cost V 5 bases and J 1 base, with 9 bases left between them. CDR3 loop: CSAAQGSYEQYF. The CDR3 DNA reads TGCAGTGCTGCACAGGGTTCCTACGAGCAGTACTTC.

This clonotype was recorded many times. V and J are TRBV20-1 and TRBJ1-3; 11 bases are shared with TRBD1. CDR1 is DFQATT, CDR2 SNEGSKA, per germline (reference sequence). Unmatched junction bases numbered 3, after V lost 8 bases and J lost 3 bases. The CDR3 sequence is 13 residues long. The CDR3 coding sequence is TGCAGTTCGGACAGGGGGCTTGGAAACACCATATATTTT. As protein: CSSDRGLGNTIYF.

This clonotype was counted between two and nine times. The V call is TRBV5-5, the J call TRBJ1-5; possibly TRBD1 for D (5 bases). Germline V lookup: CDR1 SGHKS, CDR2 YYEKEE (reference sequence). The V gene lost 4 bases and the J gene lost 7 bases, with 39 bases spanning the gap. The CDR3 contains 22 residues. The CDR3 here is CASSHRIYGGPDRRRGEQPQHF. CDR3 DNA: TGTGCCAGCAGCCATAGAATATACGGGGGACCCGACCGAAGGCGGGGCGAACAGCCCCAGCATTTT.

The V gene is TRBV20-1, the J gene TRBJ2-7; weak D call: TRBD2 (5 bases). Trimming shortened V by 6 bases and J by 7 bases, and 19 bases separated the two germline ends. This CDR3 has 13 amino acids. Per the germline V gene, CDR1 is DFQATT and CDR2 is SNEGSKA (reference sequence). In nucleotides, the CDR3 is TGCAGTGCATCCACCCTTGACGGGGTAGAGCAGTACTTC. Its protein product is CSASTLDGVEQYF.

Many counts were recorded for this clonotype. The V and J genes are TRBV4-3 and TRBJ2-7; D gene unclear. This CDR3 is 16 amino acids long. The V end lost 6 bases, the J end lost 2 bases, and 20 bases lay between the germline ends. Germline V gene lookup returns CDR1 LGHNA and CDR2 YSLEER. CDR3 sequence reads: CASSPSPVPGTYEQYF. The CDR3 region has the DNA TGCGCCAGCAGTCCAAGTCCAGTCCCAGGCACCTACGAGCAGTACTTC.

There are many counts of this clonotype. This chain links TRBV20-1 with TRBJ2-3; D unclear. The CDR3 covers 14 residues. Deletions cut 3 bases from V and 0 bases from J, with 10 bases between. The germline CDR1 and CDR2 sequences are DFQATT and SNEGSKA (reference sequence). The CDR3 DNA reads TGCAGTGCTAGCGGAGACTCTAGCACAGATACGCAGTATTTT. Residues: CSASGDSSTDTQYF.

This clonotype has a handful of counts. The rearrangement uses TRBV20-1 and TRBJ2-2; the D gene could be TRBD1 or TRBD2 (5 bases each). The V gene's germline CDR1 is DFQATT and CDR2 SNEGSKA (reference sequence). The ends were cut back, 3 bases at V and 3 bases at J, with 14 bases in the middle. The CDR3 has 15 amino acids. Here the CDR3 reads CSARESGTYTGELFF. In nucleotides, the CDR3 is TGCAGTGCTAGGGAATCAGGGACCTACACCGGGGAGCTGTTTTTT.

This clonotype appeared many times. The chain couples TRBV6-1 to TRBJ2-3; D tentatively reads TRBD1 or TRBD2 (6 bases each). Trimming cost V 8 bases and J 4 bases, with 13 bases left between them. Germline V gene data show CDR1 as MNHNS and CDR2 as SASEGT. CDR3 length equals 13 residues. This CDR3 is CASGGLGADTQYF. CDR3 bases: TGTGCCAGCGGGGGGCTAGGCGCAGATACGCAGTATTTT.

The CDR3 bases are TGCGCCAGCAGCCAATATCCTGGCCGCCCGCGGGAAAAACTGTTTTTT. Its translation is CASSQYPGRPREKLFF. The gene calls are TRBV4-1 and TRBJ1-4; D not resolved. V was clipped by 2 bases and J by 8 bases, with 18 bases between them. Germline V gene data show CDR1 as MGHRA and CDR2 as YSYEKL. The CDR3 spans 16 residues.

This clonotype turned up a few times. The V gene is TRBV15, the J gene TRBJ2-6; D unclear. The CDR3 has 15 amino acids. With 1 base removed from V and 4 bases from J, the gap between germline ends came to 8 bases. Per the germline V gene, CDR1 is LNHNV and CDR2 is YYDKDF (reference sequence). CDR3 loop: CATSRGSRGANVLTF. CDR3 bases: TGTGCCACCAGCAGAGGGAGCAGAGGGGCCAACGTCCTGACTTTC. Combining the CDR3 with reference TRBV15 and TRBJ2-6 gives the whole variable domain DAMVIQNPRYQVTQFGKPVTLSCSQTLNHNVMYWYQQKSSQAPKLLFHYYDKDFNNEADTPDNFQSRRPNTSFCFLDIRSPGLGDTAMYLCATSRGSRGANVLTFGAGSRLTVL.

This clonotype showed up many times. The rearrangement joins TRBV11-2 to TRBJ2-7; 7 positions match TRBD1. The CDR3 has 13 amino acids. Germline lookup yields CDR1 SGHAT and CDR2 FQNNGV. Here the CDR3 reads CASSLGDATGYRV. CDR3 sequence (DNA): TGTGCCAGCAGCTTGGGGGATGCGACAGGGTATAGAGTC.

V usage is TRBV3-1 and J usage is TRBJ2-5, with 8 bases matching TRBD2. This CDR3 comprises 17 residues. Per germline, CDR1 LGHDT and CDR2 YNNKEL (reference sequence). The V gene end was trimmed by 4 bases and the J gene end by 1 base; junction bases not matched to a gene: 11. The CDR3 loop reads CASSLPGGGAPQETQYF. The CDR3 region has the DNA TGTGCCAGCAGCCTCCCCGGGGGGGGGGCCCCCCAAGAGACCCAGTACTTC.

This clonotype was seen more than once but under ten times. The chain recombines TRBV6-6 with TRBJ1-4, with 10 bases that match TRBD1. Germline loops: CDR1 MNHNY, CDR2 SVGAGI (reference sequence). Trimming at V came to 5 bases and at J to 8 bases, leaving 2 bases not matched to a gene. The CDR3 sequence is 13 residues long. CDR3 loop: CASSTGQGEKLFF. CDR3 nucleotide sequence: TGTGCCAGCAGTACGGGACAGGGGGAAAAACTGTTTTTT.

CDR3 bases: TGTGCCAGCAGCTATATGGGACAGGGTTTCGGCTACACCTTC. It yields the protein CASSYMGQGFGYTF. This chain connects TRBV7-2 to TRBJ1-2; 9 positions agree with TRBD1. This CDR3 contains 14 residues. After removal of 4 bases from V and 8 bases from J, the junction contained 8 bases not matched to a gene. Germline V gene lookup returns CDR1 SGHTA and CDR2 FQGNSA.

There are a few counts of this clonotype. The chain carries TRBV20-1 and TRBJ1-1, with a weak D call TRBD1 (5 bases). This CDR3 has 13 residues. Germline-derived CDR1 and CDR2 are DFQATT and SNEGSKA (reference sequence). With 7 bases removed from V and 0 bases from J, the gap between germline ends came to 12 bases. This CDR3 is CSGLGQLNTEAFF. For the CDR3, the DNA is TGCAGTGGGTTGGGGCAGTTGAACACTGAAGCTTTCTTT.

The count of this clonotype is one. The chain is built from TRBV4-1 and TRBJ1-6; D is uncertain. Germline CDR1 and CDR2: MGHRA and YSYEKL. The CDR3 is made up of 15 amino acids. Trimming took 4 bases from V and 1 from J, leaving 8 bases between them. This CDR3 reads CASSPGPSYNSPLHF. The CDR3, as DNA: TGCGCCAGCAGCCCAGGTCCTTCCTATAATTCACCCCTCCACTTT.

This clonotype came up many times. The CDR3 nucleotides read TGTGCCAGCAGCCACCCCCGAGGGGGCACAGATACGCAGTATTTT. This sequence encodes CASSHPRGGTDTQYF. The J gene is TRBJ2-3, the V gene TRBV4-2, with D possibly being TRBD1 or TRBD2 (5 bases each). The ends were cut back, 3 bases at V and 1 base at J, with 11 bases in the middle. CDR3 length: 15 residues. Germline V gene lookup returns CDR1 LGHNA and CDR2 YNFKEQ.

This clonotype was seen repeatedly, ten times or more. The V and J genes are TRBV6-5 and TRBJ2-1; unclear D gene. CDR3 length equals 15 residues. CDR1 and CDR2 (germline): MNHEY, SVGAGI. V was trimmed by 0 bases and J by 3 bases, leaving 9 bases between them. CDR3 DNA: TGTGCCAGCAGTTACTCGCGACCAGGCTACAATGAGCAGTTCTTC. Translated: CASSYSRPGYNEQFF.

This chain joins TRBV29-1 and TRBJ1-2; D not resolved. CDR1 SQVTM and CDR2 ANQGSEA come from the germline V gene. Trimming cost V 6 bases and J 2 bases, with 16 bases left between them. The CDR3 is 14 residues long. The DNA for the CDR3 is TGCAGCGTGGTAGGAACAAGCTGGAACTATGGCTACACCTTC. Residues: CSVVGTSWNYGYTF.

This clonotype was detected many times. J is TRBJ2-5 and V is TRBV4-2, with a tentative D call TRBD1 (5 bases). CDR3 length: 13 residues. V dropped 0 bases and J dropped 7 bases, with 9 bases sitting between them. The germline gives CDR1 LGHNA, CDR2 YNFKEQ. CDR3 in DNA: TGTGCCAGCAGCCAAGATCTAAGGGGGACCCAGTACTTC. Encoded protein: CASSQDLRGTQYF.

There are a few counts of this clonotype. CDR3 in amino acids: CASSQAKGAVEAFF. CDR3 bases: TGCGCCAGCAGCCAAGCAAAGGGGGCGGTTGAAGCTTTCTTT. This chain links TRBV4-3 with TRBJ1-1; 7 nucleotides agree with TRBD1. The CDR3 runs to 14 residues. The V segment lost 1 base and the J segment 7 bases; nucleotides outside the gene matches: 6. Germline V CDR1 and CDR2: LGHNA, YSLEER.

At least ten counts were recorded for this clonotype. The chain joins TRBV12-3 or TRBV12-4 to TRBJ1-5; D is unclear. The CDR3 length is 11 residues. Trimming stripped 2 bases from V and 10 bases from J, with 6 bases between. The CDR3 here is CASSLKGPQHF. CDR3 sequence (DNA): TGTGCCAGCAGTTTAAAAGGACCCCAGCATTTT.